This TCR beta chain comes out of a study of T cell repertoires in cytomegalovirus infection. This clonotype was seen a few times. Its antigen is not identified. TCRdb reanalysed the reads using MiXCR and keeps one entry per CDR3 protein. Of roughly 570,000 distinct CDR3 sequences in the sample, about 40% were seen once. This CDR3 contains 16 residues. The ends were cut back, 5 bases at V and 3 bases at J, with 20 bases in the middle. Germline V gives CDR1 SGHTA, CDR2 FQGNSA. The chain employs TRBV7-2 and TRBJ2-7; D unresolved. This TCR derives from a human donor in good health (CMV status not recorded). Some clones in this sample may be carry-over from other donors' samples. The sample consisted of cultured PBMCs, taken from culture after CMV antigen stimulation. CDR3 residues: CASSIGPYIGNYEQYF. The CDR3, as DNA: TGTGCCAGCAGCATAGGTCCTTACATAGGAAACTACGAGCAGTACTTC. Based on the CDR3 plus reference TRBV7-2 and TRBJ2-7, the full variable domain is GAGVSQSPSNKVTEKGKDVELRCDPISGHTALYWYRQSLGQGLEFLIYFQGNSAPDKSGLPSDRFSAERTGGSVSTLTIQRTQQEDSAVYLCASSIGPYIGNYEQYFGPGTRLTVT.